A selection of T cell receptor beta chains follows, all from one sample in a study of T cell changes during pregnancy in multiple sclerosis. The assay was immunoSEQ multiplex PCR, and TCRdb's table has in-frame clones only and misses some. The sample has about 17,000 clones, 88% seen once. Here the sequenced sample was CD8+ T cells from peripheral blood mononuclear cells, taken after pregnancy. Receptors originate from a female donor in good health, enrolled as a control in a pregnancy study. Each CDR3 is given without its conserved first and last residue.

J: TRBJ2-3
V: TRBV4-1
CDR3: ASSPGGSGGALGPDTQY

J: TRBJ2-7
V: TRBV12-2
CDR3: ASRFIISGRAVYEQY

J: TRBJ2-5
V: TRBV11-2
CDR3: ASSLVLERQETQY

J: TRBJ1-2
V: TRBV19
CDR3: ASSIELTLRTGSYGYT

J: TRBJ2-7
V: TRBV6-6
CDR3: ASRDRDAYEQY

J: TRBJ2-7
V: TRBV13
CDR3: ASSSLNHEQY

J: TRBJ2-7
V: TRBV30
CDR3: AWSVSYEQY

J: TRBJ2-7
V: TRBV4-1
CDR3: ASSQITGEQY

J: -
V: TRBV5-6
CDR3: ASSLLAGGNYEQY

J: TRBJ2-7
V: TRBV6-5
CDR3: ASSSNLNYEQY

J: TRBJ1-6
V: TRBV25-1
CDR3: ASATYNSPLH

J: TRBJ1-5
V: TRBV28
CDR3: ASRPTTGGGQPQH

J: TRBJ2-3
V: TRBV7-9
CDR3: ASSLNRVSTDTQY

J: TRBJ1-1
V: TRBV6-1
CDR3: ASLGRVNTEAF

J: TRBJ2-7
V: TRBV7-2
CDR3: ASSSTGGFSEQY

J: TRBJ2-1
V: TRBV28
CDR3: ASSLWVGAGADNEQF

J: TRBJ2-5
V: TRBV5-1
CDR3: ASSLGLAGVTQETQY

J: TRBJ2-7
V: TRBV6-5
CDR3: ASSYGGTLTYEQY

J: TRBJ1-3
V: TRBV29-1
CDR3: SVNSGTGLGNTIY

J: TRBJ2-7
V: TRBV27
CDR3: ASSLYTGHEQY

J: TRBJ2-2
V: TRBV7-6
CDR3: ASSLTGTSGRVGELF

J: TRBJ2-7
V: TRBV27
CDR3: ASIGVGEQY

J: TRBJ2-7
V: TRBV29-1
CDR3: SVLELTYEQY

J: TRBJ2-3
V: TRBV6-4
CDR3: ASGNGGEADTQY

J: TRBJ2-3
V: TRBV27
CDR3: ASRPGGLDTQY

J: TRBJ1-4
V: TRBV6-5
CDR3: ASRFRGATNEKLF

J: TRBJ2-3
V: TRBV15
CDR3: ATSRDRDFTDTQY

J: TRBJ1-2
V: TRBV5-1
CDR3: ASSGTTGSYGYT

J: TRBJ2-1
V: TRBV5-1
CDR3: ASSFRDRVNNEQF

J: TRBJ2-7
V: TRBV7-9
CDR3: ASSILQAPYEQY

J: TRBJ2-7
V: TRBV11-3
CDR3: ASSFMRGCPYEQY

J: TRBJ2-1
V: TRBV11-2
CDR3: ASSLAGLAGESNEQF

J: TRBJ2-2
V: TRBV2
CDR3: ASSVSSGSFSGELF

J: TRBJ1-1
V: TRBV9
CDR3: ASSVGQGKDEAF

J: TRBJ2-1
V: TRBV30
CDR3: AWSWGGGAYNEQF

J: TRBJ1-5
V: TRBV5-6
CDR3: ASSFGDSNQPQH

J: TRBJ2-1
V: TRBV18
CDR3: ASSPWTLAGDGEQF

J: TRBJ2-5
V: TRBV5-6
CDR3: ASTEVGTSGSQETQY

J: TRBJ2-1
V: TRBV2
CDR3: ASSSVASDRDEQF

J: TRBJ1-5
V: TRBV9
CDR3: ASSGGQGINQPQH

J: TRBJ2-2
V: TRBV7-9
CDR3: ASSPTSGGANTGELF

J: TRBJ1-1
V: TRBV4-1
CDR3: ASSQDMREAF

J: TRBJ1-1
V: TRBV27
CDR3: ASSSPDRAFLNTEAF

J: TRBJ2-7
V: TRBV9
CDR3: ASSAGYEQY

J: TRBJ2-1
V: TRBV5-8
CDR3: ASSPTSDDNEQF

J: TRBJ2-1
V: TRBV7-9
CDR3: ASSVTSGSHNEQF

J: TRBJ1-2
V: TRBV5-4
CDR3: ASSFGRSPGARGYT

J: TRBJ2-7
V: TRBV7-9
CDR3: ASSFGSRLEQY

J: TRBJ2-5
V: TRBV7-8
CDR3: ASSHRTTETQY

J: TRBJ1-1
V: TRBV5-1
CDR3: ASSLGPTYPAF

J: TRBJ1-1
V: TRBV19
CDR3: ASSPDRGRLRAF

J: TRBJ2-7
V: TRBV27
CDR3: ASSPDGRGSGQY

J: TRBJ2-7
V: TRBV11-3
CDR3: ASSLVLWDRVEYEQY

J: TRBJ2-1
V: TRBV27
CDR3: ASSLSFSNEQF

J: TRBJ2-1
V: TRBV13
CDR3: ASSLTTGQEQF

J: TRBJ1-1
V: TRBV27
CDR3: ASSLSGPTNTEAF

J: TRBJ2-1
V: TRBV27
CDR3: ASSLAGGPNEQF

J: TRBJ2-6
V: TRBV27
CDR3: ASSLVAGGAGANVLT

J: TRBJ2-1
V: TRBV27
CDR3: ASKRGSSYNEQF

J: TRBJ2-6
V: TRBV7-6
CDR3: ASSPQSRANVLT